One sample yielded the 5 T cell receptor beta chains listed below, sequenced in a study of identical twins. TCRdb reprocessed the 5' RACE reads via MiXCR and lists one record per CDR3 protein. The sample gives roughly 290,000 distinct CDR3 sequences, around 8.8% of which show up once; roughly 2.1% is in the top ten. In addition, the sample was reused for a study of yellow fever vaccine responses in identical twins.

The sample consisted of memory (CD45RO+) T cells sorted from blood. Receptor source: a woman aged 18 to 35 in good health.

This clonotype occurred many times. The chain employs TRBV28 and TRBJ2-3, with D perhaps matching TRBD1 or TRBD2 (6 bases each). The V end lost 4 bases, the J end lost 0 bases, and 14 bases lay between the germline ends. From germline, CDR1 is MDHEN and CDR2 SYDVKM. CDR3 length: 16 amino acids. This chain's CDR3 is CASSSPGGPSTDTQYF. CDR3 in DNA: TGTGCCAGCAGTTCCCCCGGGGGCCCCAGCACAGATACGCAGTATTTT.

This clonotype came up a few times. The junction and the germline gene differ at one end; a read error may be behind it. The V gene is TRBV29-1, the J gene TRBJ1-1; D call uncertain. This CDR3 has 14 residues. Germline V gene sequence: CDR1 SQVTM, CDR2 ANQGSEA. Here the CDR3 DNA reads TGCAGCGGTGAAGGAGGGAGGGTTAGCACTGAAGCTTTCTTT. This encodes CSGEGGRVSTEAFF.

The chain couples TRBV20-1 to TRBJ2-1; the D gene is possibly TRBD2 (5 bases). The CDR3 length is 15 residues. Germline-derived CDR1 and CDR2 are DFQATT and SNEGSKA (reference sequence). V lost 5 bases, J lost 0 bases, and 14 bases lay in between. The CDR3 here is CSAHTAVSSYNEQFF. The CDR3 DNA follows: TGCAGTGCTCATACAGCGGTAAGCTCCTACAATGAGCAGTTCTTC.

This chain joins TRBV2 and TRBJ2-7; 8 bases line up with TRBD1. The length of the CDR3 is 14 residues. Trimming cost V 4 bases and J 2 bases; bases outside gene matches: 4. CDR1 is SNHLY and CDR2 is FYNNEI in the germline V gene. CDR3 sequence reads: CASSGDRGPYEQYF. CDR3 nucleotide sequence: TGTGCCAGCAGTGGAGACAGGGGACCCTACGAGCAGTACTTC.

There are many counts of this clonotype. V gene TRBV2 combines with J gene TRBJ2-3; 7 nucleotides align to TRBD2. Germline loops: CDR1 SNHLY, CDR2 FYNNEI. The CDR3 has 17 amino acids. V lost 4 bases and J lost 2; bases outside the gene matches: 12. The CDR3 is CASSVEAAGVLTDTQYF. In DNA form, the CDR3 reads TGTGCCAGCAGTGTAGAGGCCGCGGGGGTCCTCACAGATACGCAGTATTTT.